This TCR beta chain was identified in a study of blood T cell repertoires in COVID-19 (dated by TCRdb to 2020 to 2021). Turning to the overall study: Collaborator samples came from the United States, Italy and Spain and covered acute and convalescent phases of COVID-19. The prospective study material was composed of cDNA or gDNA derived from T cells, B-cell-depleted T cells, or PBMCs. The sample metadata nearly always contained a de-identified subject ID, COVID-19 status, age in years and sex. Samples came from the ongoing ImmuneRACE study (first 160 participants) plus 1,254 subjects from 6 global collaborators. The dataset comprised deeply sampled blood TCRbeta repertoires from subjects exposed to, actively infected with, or recovered from COVID-19. A freely available public database, intended as a resource for researchers studying the immune response to SARS-CoV-2, is where the repertoires were released. Where available, HLA class I and class II types were taken from metadata supplied by the sample provider and were not determined by assay-based typing. General conclusions and limits of the study: How much clinical and demographic metadata was included differed by source and by participant, and the metadata was provided uncurated.

TCRbeta CDR3 regions were amplified from genomic DNA using the immunoSEQ Assay, a bias-controlled multiplex PCR. Under the source paper's analysis protocol: The number of nucleated cells in each sample was estimated from the amplification of reference gene primers within the assay. Sequence reads were collapsed and filtered to measure the absolute abundance of every unique TCRbeta CDR3 rearrangement. Productive Simpson clonality was computed per sample as the square root of Simpson's diversity index over productive rearrangements. Held by TCRdb, this immuneACCESS table contains in-frame sequences only and omits some clones. Under half of the omission traces to an unresolved V gene where checked; the cause of the rest is unknown. Clone size and V and J calls were adopted from that table, with D and trimming inferred from the DNA. Here the sample has fewer than 40,000 clones; roughly 89% occur a single time. The ten largest clonotypes hold 25% to 35% of the sample.

For this clone: Its target antigen remains unknown. No base qualities exist here, and no much larger clone lies one base off it.

Whole blood was collected in K2EDTA tubes by collaborating institutions according to the institutions' own protocols. For TCRbeta analysis, collaborator samples were shipped as frozen whole blood, as isolated PBMCs, or as DNA extracted from either sample type. Specimen: peripheral blood. This TCR came from a man older than 75 with acute or convalescent COVID-19.

The CDR3 region reads CASSSYSGLSSYEQYF. DNA sequence: TGTGCCAGCAGCTCGTACTCGGGACTTAGCTCCTACGAGCAGTACTTC. The sequence links TRBV7-9 to TRBJ2-7, with TRBD2 as a weak D call on 6 bases. The germline V gene (reference sequence) supplies CDR1 SEHNR and CDR2 FQNEAQ. Its CDR3 holds 16 amino acids, cysteine through phenylalanine. Only the CDR3 DNA is retained, 48 bases long and in frame from the first base. V is reduced by 4 bases and J by 0 bases, leaving a spacing of 16 bases between them.